The next 5 T cell receptor beta chains were all read from a single sample in a study of OX40 agonist ivuxolimab in advanced cancers. TCRdb's table, derived via immunoSEQ multiplex PCR, lists solely in-frame clones and lacks some. Here the sample spans more than 25,000 clones, approximately 86% being singletons. The sequencing here drew on CD4+ or CD8+ T cells sorted from blood, taken in a trial of the OX40 agonist ivuxolimab. These receptors all stem from an adult with an advanced solid tumor such as melanoma, head and neck, liver or kidney cancer.

CDR3 sequence: CASSGLRSNQPQHF. The CDR3 nucleotides are TGTGCCAGCAGTGGGCTTAGGAGCAATCAGCCCCAGCATTTT. The rearrangement uses TRBV6-5 and TRBJ1-5; D gene uncertain. The CDR3 spans 14 residues. Germline CDR1 MNHEY, CDR2 SVGAGI. V was shortened by 5 bases and J by 1 base, with 9 bases between the two germline ends.

This sequence joins TRBV27 and TRBJ2-2; unclear D gene. CDR1 is MNHEY, CDR2 SMNVEV, per germline (reference sequence). The CDR3 is 12 residues long. Trimming took off 5 bases at V and 3 bases at J, with 4 bases between the two ends. CDR3 sequence: CASSPYTGELFF. Written as DNA, the CDR3 is TGTGCCAGCAGTCCTTACACCGGGGAGCTGTTTTTT.

V gene TRBV9 combines with J gene TRBJ1-2, with D hard to call. Germline V lookup: CDR1 SGDLS, CDR2 YYNGEE. The CDR3 extends over 8 amino acids. The V and J ends lost 0 bases and 13 bases respectively, with 1 base between them. The CDR3 here is CASSVGTF. CDR3 DNA sequence: TGTGCCAGCAGCGTAGGCACCTTC.

The V and J genes are TRBV6-6 and TRBJ2-5; D may be TRBD1 (6 bases). The tail of the sequence fits TRBJ2-7 better, so the J call may be wrong. CDR1 MNHNY and CDR2 SVGAGI come from the germline V gene (reference sequence). There are 15 residues in the CDR3. The CDR3 nucleotides are TGTGCCAGCAGTTACTCGAGACAGGATACCTACGAGCAGTACTTC. Protein sequence: CASSYSRQDTYEQYF.

The chain links TRBV6-5 to TRBJ1-1; D is unresolved. Trimming took 6 bases from V and 3 from J, leaving 8 bases between them. Germline assignment: CDR1 MNHEY and CDR2 SVGAGI. This CDR3 has 12 residues. The chain's CDR3 is CASSPGDTEAFF. The DNA for the CDR3 is TGTGCCAGCAGCCCTGGGGACACTGAAGCTTTCTTT.